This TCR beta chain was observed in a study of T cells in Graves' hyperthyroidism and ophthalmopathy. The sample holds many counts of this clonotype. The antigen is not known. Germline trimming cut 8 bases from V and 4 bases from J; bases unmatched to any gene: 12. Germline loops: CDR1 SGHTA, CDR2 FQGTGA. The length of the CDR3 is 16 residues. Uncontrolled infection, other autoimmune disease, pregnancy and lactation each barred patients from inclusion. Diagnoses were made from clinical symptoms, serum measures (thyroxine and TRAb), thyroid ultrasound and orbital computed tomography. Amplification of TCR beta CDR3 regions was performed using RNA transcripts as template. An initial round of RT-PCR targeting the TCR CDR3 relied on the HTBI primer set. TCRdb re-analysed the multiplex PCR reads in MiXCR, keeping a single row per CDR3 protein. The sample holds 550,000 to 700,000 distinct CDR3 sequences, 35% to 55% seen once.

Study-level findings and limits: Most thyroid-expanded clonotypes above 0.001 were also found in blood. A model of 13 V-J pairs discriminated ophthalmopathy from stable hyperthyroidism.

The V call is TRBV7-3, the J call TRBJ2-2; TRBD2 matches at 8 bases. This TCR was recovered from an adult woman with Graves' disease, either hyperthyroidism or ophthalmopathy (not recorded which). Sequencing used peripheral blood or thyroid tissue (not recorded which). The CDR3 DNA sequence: TGTGCCAGCTCCCAAACTAGCGGAGCGGGCACCGGGGAGCTGTTTTTT. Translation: CASSQTSGAGTGELFF.